Sequencing of this TCR beta chain was carried out in a study of cytomegalovirus exposure and HLA in healthy donors. To note about this clone: The antigen is unknown.

Study-wide results and limits: The authors enumerated 164 TCR beta chains as linked to cytomegalovirus. Reports indicated that the classifier achieved high specificity and sensitivity in diagnosing cytomegalovirus status.

The CDR3 is made up of 14 amino acids. Trimming shortened V by 1 base and J by 5 bases, and 11 bases separated the two germline ends. CDR1 is SGHTA and CDR2 is FQGNSA in the germline V gene. This table comes from immunoSEQ multiplex PCR, and its TCRdb copy is limited to in-frame clones, with some not included. The sample carries 250,000 to 300,000 clones, 85% to 90% recorded once. The donors were members of the validation cohort, which comprised about 120 subjects and was separate from the first cohort of roughly 700 subjects. The chain joins TRBV7-2 to TRBJ1-2; D remains unclear. This TCR was recovered from a woman under 30 in good health and CMV-seronegative. The sample taken for sequencing was PBMCs. The CDR3: CASSLVRLLYGYTF. The CDR3 region has the DNA TGTGCCAGCAGCTTAGTTCGGTTATTGTATGGCTACACCTTC.